The rows below give T cell receptor beta chains drawn from one sample of a study of blood T cell repertoires in COVID-19. Measured with immunoSEQ multiplex PCR; TCRdb has only the in-frame clones, and not every one. The sample includes about 380,000 clones, roughly 91% of them seen just once. The sequenced sample was PBMCs or T cells enriched from blood (not recorded which). The source of these receptors is a woman in her late teens or twenties who had recovered from COVID-19. Both conserved end residues are part of each CDR3. D genes are given only for firm matches. Size is stated for part of the rows, as once, few or many counts, or as a class when the clone is expanded.

d_call,v_call,clone_size,j_call,cdr3_nt,cdr3_aa
.,TRBV19,.,TRBJ1-2,TGTGCCAGTAGGAATTCTGACAGTAACTATGGCTACACCTTC,CASRNSDSNYGYTF
TRBD2,TRBV5-1,.,TRBJ2-1,TGCGCCAGCAGCCCAGCGGGGGGGGTCTACAATGAGCAGTTCTTC,CASSPAGGVYNEQFF
.,TRBV5-4,.,TRBJ2-2,TGTGCCAGCAGCCCGGGAGTGAGTCCTGGTGTCGGCACCGGGGAGCTGTTTTTT,CASSPGVSPGVGTGELFF
.,TRBV11-2,.,TRBJ1-3,TGTGCCAGCAGCTTACCCTCAACAGGGCTAAGAAACACCATATATTTT,CASSLPSTGLRNTIYF
.,TRBV5-1,.,TRBJ2-1,TGCGCCAGCAGCTTCGCAGCGGGCAATGAGCAGTTCTTC,CASSFAAGNEQFF
.,TRBV7-9,.,TRBJ1-5,TGTGCCAGCAGCGACTCCCGGTATAGCAATCAGCCCCAGCATTTT,CASSDSRYSNQPQHF
TRBD1,TRBV19,.,TRBJ1-5,TGTGCCAGTAGTATCCAGGGGGCGAGTCAGCCCCAGCATTTT,CASSIQGASQPQHF
.,TRBV5-1,.,TRBJ2-7,TGCGCCAGCAGCTGGGGCGGAAGCTCCTACGAGCAGTACTTC,CASSWGGSSYEQYF
.,TRBV9,.,TRBJ2-3,TGTGCCAGCAGCGTAGCCCCCACGTCCCCAGGAACAGATACGCAGTATTTT,CASSVAPTSPGTDTQYF
TRBD1,TRBV6-5,.,TRBJ1-3,TGTGCCAGCAGTCAAACAGGGGGCTCTGGAAACACCATATATTTT,CASSQTGGSGNTIYF
TRBD1,TRBV9,.,TRBJ1-3,TGTGCCAGCAGCGTCGGACAGGATTTCTCTGGAAACACCATATATTTT,CASSVGQDFSGNTIYF
.,TRBV6-5,.,TRBJ1-2,TGTGCCAGCAGCACTACAGGGACCGATGGCTACACCTTC,CASSTTGTDGYTF
TRBD2,TRBV3-1/TRBV3-2,few,TRBJ2-3,TGTGCCAGCAGCCAAGATGGACTAGCGGGCACAGATACGCAGTATTTT,CASSQDGLAGTDTQYF
.,TRBV19,.,TRBJ1-2,TGTGCCAGTAGCCCGTGTTACACCTTC,CASSPCYTF
.,TRBV11-2,.,TRBJ2-5,TGTGCCAGCAGCTCAGGGCCTATCCAAGAGACCCAGTACTTC,CASSSGPIQETQYF
TRBD2,TRBV7-2,.,TRBJ2-2,TGTGCCAGCAGCTTAGATCTCCCGGGGGGGCGCGGCGGGGAGCTGTTTTTT,CASSLDLPGGRGGELFF
.,TRBV6-5,.,TRBJ1-1,TGTGCCAGCAGTTACGGGTACGGCGGGGGCACTGAAGCTTTCTTT,CASSYGYGGGTEAFF
TRBD2,TRBV27,.,TRBJ2-1,TGTGCCAGCAGTTTATACGCCCCCGACGGGGGGGCCTCCTACAATGAGCAGTTCTTC,CASSLYAPDGGASYNEQFF
.,TRBV21-1,.,TRBJ1-5,TGTGCCAGCAGGAGCAGGACAGGGTTGCCAAATCAGCCCCAGCATTTT,CASRSRTGLPNQPQHF
TRBD1,TRBV19,.,TRBJ1-2,TGTGCCAGTAGTAGGACAGGGCGTGATGGCTACACCTTC,CASSRTGRDGYTF
.,TRBV7-9,.,TRBJ1-1,TGTGCCAGCAGCCTGACGGGAAACACTGAAGCTTTCTTT,CASSLTGNTEAFF
.,TRBV7-9,.,TRBJ2-1,TGTGCCAGCAGCTTGACAGAGGTGGCCTACAATGAGCAGTTCTTC,CASSLTEVAYNEQFF
.,TRBV14,.,TRBJ1-2,TGTGCCAGCAGCCAAGAGTCCGTTAACTATGGCTACACCTTC,CASSQESVNYGYTF
TRBD2,TRBV18,.,TRBJ2-2,TGTGCCAGCTCACCGACTAGCGTCGTCACCGGGGAGCTGTTTTTT,CASSPTSVVTGELFF
TRBD2,TRBV7-2,.,TRBJ2-5,TGTGCCAGCAGCCTAACTAGCGGGGCGGGAGAGACCCAGTACTTC,CASSLTSGAGETQYF
TRBD1,TRBV4-3,.,TRBJ1-5,TGCGCCAGCAGCCAACAAAGGGGACAGACCGGCAATCAGCCCCAGCATTTT,CASSQQRGQTGNQPQHF
TRBD1,TRBV30,.,TRBJ2-7,TGTGCCTGTTGGAGTGGGACAGGGGTCTCCTACGAGCAGTACTTC,CACWSGTGVSYEQYF
.,TRBV7-9,.,TRBJ2-3,TGTGCCAGCAGCTTAACTTCGGGGGGCACAGATACGCAGTATTTT,CASSLTSGGTDTQYF
.,TRBV7-9,.,TRBJ1-6,TGTGCCAGCAGCTTACGGACGGGAGGGAATTCACCCCTCCACTTT,CASSLRTGGNSPLHF
TRBD1,TRBV30,.,TRBJ1-6,TGTGCCTGGGACAGGGGTGGCTCCTATAATTCACCCCTCCACTTT,CAWDRGGSYNSPLHF
.,TRBV4-2,once,TRBJ1-2,TGTGCCAGCAGCCATGGCCTGGGGGGGCTGGATGGCTACACCTTC,CASSHGLGGLDGYTF
TRBD1,TRBV7-9,.,TRBJ1-2,TGTGCCAGCAGCTCAGTACAGGGGAGCTATGGCTACACCTTC,CASSSVQGSYGYTF
TRBD1,TRBV6-5,.,TRBJ1-2,TGTGCCAGCAGTTCGGGACAGGGGAACTATGGCTACACCTTC,CASSSGQGNYGYTF
.,TRBV24-1,.,TRBJ1-5,TGTGCCACCAGTGATTTGATTTACAGTAGCAATCAGCCCCAGCATTTT,CATSDLIYSSNQPQHF